Listed below are T cell receptor beta chains from one sample, sequenced in a study of blood T cells in healthy people across ages. TCRdb reanalysed the 5' RACE reads using MiXCR and keeps one entry per CDR3 protein. This table holds around 900,000 distinct CDR3 sequences, approximately 50% found once. What was sequenced was blood. These receptors were collected from a woman aged 55-70 years in good health. Both conserved end residues are part of each CDR3. D genes are given only for firm matches. The listing skips clone size in some rows; elsewhere it reads once, few, many or a size class.

j_call v_call clone_size d_call cdr3_nt cdr3_aa
TRBJ1-5 TRBV27 - TRBD1 TGTGCCAGCAGTCTTCGATGGACAGGAGGGTTGCCCCAGCATTTT CASSLRWTGGLPQHF
TRBJ2-5 TRBV7-9 once TRBD2 TGTGCCAGCAGTGCGGGGGTCGGGGAGACCCAGTACTTC CASSAGVGETQYF
TRBJ1-1 TRBV4-2 - - TGTGCCAGCAGCGGTAGTGGCGAACGGGCTTTCTTT CASSGSGERAFF
TRBJ2-7 TRBV7-9 - TRBD2 TGTGCCAGCAGCCCTCCCAGACTAGCGGGAGTCAATGAGCAGTACTTC CASSPPRLAGVNEQYF
TRBJ1-2 TRBV7-2 - TRBD1 TGTGCCAGCAGCCACAGCGTGGACAGGACTGCATACGGCTACACCTTC CASSHSVDRTAYGYTF
TRBJ1-2 TRBV28 few - TGTGCCAGCCTAGCTAACTATGGCTACACCTTC CASLANYGYTF
TRBJ2-3 TRBV24-1 - - TGTGCCACCAGTGATTATACAGATACGCAGTATTTT CATSDYTDTQYF
TRBJ2-7 TRBV28 - - TGTGCCAGCAGAAGGGGACTCCAACGGGACGAGCAGTACTTC CASRRGLQRDEQYF
TRBJ2-3 TRBV9 - - TGTGCCAGCAGCGTAGGCAGTCACGGAGGGACAGATACGCAGTATTTT CASSVGSHGGTDTQYF
TRBJ2-5 TRBV10-3 - - TGTGCCATCAGTGAGGTCCCGACAGAGTACCAAGAGACCCAGTACTTC CAISEVPTEYQETQYF
TRBJ2-5 TRBV9 - TRBD2 TGTGCCAGCAGCGTTCGGACTAGCGGGAGGCTGGGTCAAGAGACCCAGTACTTC CASSVRTSGRLGQETQYF
TRBJ2-6 TRBV9 - - TGTGCCAGCAGCGTACTGTCTGGGGCCGACGTCCTGACTTTC CASSVLSGADVLTF
TRBJ1-2 TRBV28 - - TGTGCCAGCCAAACGAGGGGTTCAGCTAACTATGGCTACACCTTC CASQTRGSANYGYTF
TRBJ2-5 TRBV24-1 - - TGTGCCACCAGTGACGGTCCCGGGGAGGCCCAGTACTTC CATSDGPGEAQYF
TRBJ2-5 TRBV20-1 - - TGCAGTGTCCTCACTAGTTCCTACAATGAGCAGTACTTC CSVLTSSYNEQYF
TRBJ2-5 TRBV2 - - TGTGCCAGCACGCGAGGGACCCAGGAGACCCAGTACTTC CASTRGTQETQYF
TRBJ2-4 TRBV19 - - TGTGCCAGTCCCCGTTCAGGGCGGGGAAACATTCAGTACTTC CASPRSGRGNIQYF
TRBJ1-2 TRBV7-2 - TRBD1 TGTGCCAGTAGCTTGAGTTTCGACAGGGCTTATGGCTACACCTTC CASSLSFDRAYGYTF